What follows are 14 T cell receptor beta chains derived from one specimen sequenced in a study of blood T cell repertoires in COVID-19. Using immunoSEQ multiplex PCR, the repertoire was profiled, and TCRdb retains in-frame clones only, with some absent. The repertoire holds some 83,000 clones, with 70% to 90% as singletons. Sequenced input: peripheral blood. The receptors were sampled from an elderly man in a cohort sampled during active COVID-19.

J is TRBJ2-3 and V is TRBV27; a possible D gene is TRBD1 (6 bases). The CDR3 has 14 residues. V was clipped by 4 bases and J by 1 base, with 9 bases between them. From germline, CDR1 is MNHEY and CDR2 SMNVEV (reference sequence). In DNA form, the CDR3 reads TGTGCCAGCAGTTCGGCAGGGGGCACAGATACGCAGTATTTT. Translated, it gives CASSSAGGTDTQYF.

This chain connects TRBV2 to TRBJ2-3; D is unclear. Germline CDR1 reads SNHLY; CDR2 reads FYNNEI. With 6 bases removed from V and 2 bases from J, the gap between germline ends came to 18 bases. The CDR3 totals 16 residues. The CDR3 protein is CASSLRQTVPTDTQYF. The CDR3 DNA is TGTGCCAGCAGCCTCCGGCAAACAGTACCCACAGATACGCAGTATTTT.

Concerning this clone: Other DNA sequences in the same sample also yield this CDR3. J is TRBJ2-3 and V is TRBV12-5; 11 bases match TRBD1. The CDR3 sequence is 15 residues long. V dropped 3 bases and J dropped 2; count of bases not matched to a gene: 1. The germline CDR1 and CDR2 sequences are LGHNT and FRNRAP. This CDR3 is CASGLGQGATDTQYF. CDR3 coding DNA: TGTGCTAGTGGTTTAGGACAGGGGGCCACAGATACGCAGTATTTT. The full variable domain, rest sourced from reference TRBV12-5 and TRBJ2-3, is DARVTQTPRHKVTEMGQEVTMRCQPILGHNTVFWYRQTMMQGLELLAYFRNRAPLDDSGMPKDRFSAEMPDATLATLKIQPSEPRDSAVYFCASGLGQGATDTQYFGPGTRLTVL.

In DNA form, the CDR3 reads TGTGCCAGTAGTGCCTACACCGGGACTAGCGGGGGACTCTCCTACGAGCAGTACTTC. It codes for CASSAYTGTSGGLSYEQYF. The chain employs TRBV19 and TRBJ2-7; TRBD2 matches at 14 bases. This CDR3 has 19 amino acids. Looked up from germline, CDR1 is LNHDA and CDR2 is SQIVND (reference sequence). Trimming took 5 bases from V and 0 from J; bases not matched to a gene: 12.

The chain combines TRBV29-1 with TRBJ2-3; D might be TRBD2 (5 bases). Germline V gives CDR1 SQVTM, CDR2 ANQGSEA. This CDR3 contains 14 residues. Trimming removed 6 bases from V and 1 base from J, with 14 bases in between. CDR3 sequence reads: CSVDRGKGTDTQYF. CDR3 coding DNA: TGCAGCGTCGATCGGGGAAAAGGCACAGATACGCAGTATTTT.

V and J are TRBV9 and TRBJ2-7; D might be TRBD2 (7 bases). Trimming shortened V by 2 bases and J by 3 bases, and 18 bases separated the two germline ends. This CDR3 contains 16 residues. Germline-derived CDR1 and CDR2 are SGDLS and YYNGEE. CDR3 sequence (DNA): TGTGCCAGCAGCGTTGGAAGAACGGGGGGCGTCTACGAGCAGTACTTC. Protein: CASSVGRTGGVYEQYF.

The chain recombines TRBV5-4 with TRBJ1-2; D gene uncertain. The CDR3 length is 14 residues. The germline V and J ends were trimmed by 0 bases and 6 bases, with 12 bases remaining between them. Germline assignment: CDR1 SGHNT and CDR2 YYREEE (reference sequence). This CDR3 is CASSLERAGDGYTF. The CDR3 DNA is TGTGCCAGCAGCTTGGAGCGGGCAGGCGATGGCTACACCTTC. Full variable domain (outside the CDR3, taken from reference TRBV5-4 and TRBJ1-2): ETGVTQSPTHLIKTRGQQVTLRCSSQSGHNTVSWYQQALGQGPQFIFQYYREEENGRGNFPPRFSGLQFPNYSSELNVNALELDDSALYLCASSLERAGDGYTFGSGTRLTVV.

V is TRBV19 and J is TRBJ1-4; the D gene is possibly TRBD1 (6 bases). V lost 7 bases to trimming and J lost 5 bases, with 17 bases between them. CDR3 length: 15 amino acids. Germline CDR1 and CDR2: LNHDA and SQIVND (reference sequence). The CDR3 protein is CASTLWSDRNEKLFF. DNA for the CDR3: TGTGCCAGTACCCTTTGGTCCGACAGGAATGAAAAACTGTTTTTT.

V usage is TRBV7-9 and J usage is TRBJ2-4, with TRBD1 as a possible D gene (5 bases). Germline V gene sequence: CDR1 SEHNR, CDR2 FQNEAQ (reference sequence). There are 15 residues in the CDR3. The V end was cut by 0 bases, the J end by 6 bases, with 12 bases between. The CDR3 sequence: CASSLALVTANIQYF. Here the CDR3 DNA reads TGTGCCAGCAGCTTAGCGCTGGTGACAGCAAACATTCAGTACTTC.

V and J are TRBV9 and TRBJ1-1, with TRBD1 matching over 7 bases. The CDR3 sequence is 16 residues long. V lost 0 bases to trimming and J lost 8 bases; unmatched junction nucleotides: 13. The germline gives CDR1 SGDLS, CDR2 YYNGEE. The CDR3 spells CASSVGSGGRTGEAFF. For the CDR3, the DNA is TGTGCCAGCAGCGTAGGTTCAGGGGGAAGAACTGGGGAAGCTTTCTTT.

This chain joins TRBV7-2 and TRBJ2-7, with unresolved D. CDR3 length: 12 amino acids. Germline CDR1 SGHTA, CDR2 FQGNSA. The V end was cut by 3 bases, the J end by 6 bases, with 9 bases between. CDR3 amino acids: CASSFGSSEQYF. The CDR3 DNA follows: TGTGCCAGCAGCTTCGGTAGCTCCGAGCAGTACTTC.

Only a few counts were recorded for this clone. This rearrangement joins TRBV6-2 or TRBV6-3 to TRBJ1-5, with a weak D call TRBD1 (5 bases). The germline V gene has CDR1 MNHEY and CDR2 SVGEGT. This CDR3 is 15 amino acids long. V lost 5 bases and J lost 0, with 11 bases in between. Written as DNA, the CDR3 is TGTGCCAGCAGTCCCTTCGGGGGTAGCAATCAGCCCCAGCATTTT. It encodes CASSPFGGSNQPQHF.

CDR3 loop: CASSLEWRNTEAFF. CDR3 bases: TGCGCCAGCAGCTTGGAGTGGAGGAACACTGAAGCTTTCTTT. The chain couples TRBV5-1 to TRBJ1-1, with D unclear. The germline V gene encodes CDR1 SGHRS and CDR2 YFSETQ. V lost 0 bases, J lost 1 base, and 7 bases lay in between. CDR3 length: 14 amino acids.

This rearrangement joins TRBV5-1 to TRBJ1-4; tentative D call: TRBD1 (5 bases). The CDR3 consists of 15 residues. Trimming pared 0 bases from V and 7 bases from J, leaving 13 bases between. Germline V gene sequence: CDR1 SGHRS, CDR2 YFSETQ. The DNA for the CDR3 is TGCGCCAGCAGCTTGGCGTCTCTCGGGGGTGAAAAACTGTTTTTT. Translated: CASSLASLGGEKLFF.